This entry describes one T cell receptor beta chain. Produced via immunoSEQ multiplex PCR; TCRdb's table is partial and in-frame only. The sample lists tens of thousands of clones; approximately 88% were seen once. The germline CDR1 and CDR2 sequences are SGHNT and YENEEA. The CDR3 runs to 16 residues. V trimming: 5 bases; J trimming: 4 bases; junction bases outside the gene matches: 9. The source of the sample is a study of T cell responses to AZD1222 COVID-19 vaccine. The TCR sequence derives from an adult who received the AZD1222 COVID-19 vaccine. This chain links TRBV11-3 with TRBJ2-5, with 11 bases fitting TRBD1. Sequencing was performed on peripheral blood, taken 28 days after the second AZD1222 dose. The CDR3 nucleotides read TGTGCCAGCAGCACCGGACAGGGGGCTTTTGGAGAGACCCAGTACTTC. Encoded protein: CASSTGQGAFGETQYF.